Presented here are 28 T cell receptor beta chains from one specimen sequenced in a study of CD8+CD57+ T cells in acquired aplastic anemia. The use of genomic DNA as template underpinned the TCR beta VDJ and CDR3 profiling. MiXCR, applied by TCRdb to the reads, yields one record per CDR3 protein. This sample has roughly 240,000 distinct CDR3 sequences, with around 46% found just once. Whoever was chosen for sequencing had shown CD8+CD57+ cell expansion by flow cytometry. Specimen: sorted CD4+, CD8+, or CD8+CD57+ T cells (not recorded which) from PBMCs. These receptors all stem from a human donor with aplastic anemia.

The table lists this clonotype with many counts. V is TRBV14 and J is TRBJ2-5, with 7 bases fitting TRBD2. The germline V gene encodes CDR1 SGHDN and CDR2 FVKESK. The CDR3 loop spans 16 amino acids. V lost 0 bases and J lost 0; bases outside the gene matches: 4. The CDR3 loop is CASSQETSTNQETQYF. For the CDR3, the DNA is TGTGCCAGCAGCCAAGAGACTAGCACAAACCAAGAGACCCAGTACTTC.

Points on this clonotype: A read error may be the cause here, since a much bigger clone is one base away. This chain joins TRBV9 and TRBJ2-1, with D possibly matching TRBD2 (6 bases). Germline V gives CDR1 SGDLS, CDR2 YYNGEE. CDR3 length: 16 residues. For the CDR3, the DNA is TGTGCCAGCGGCGTAGGGACTGGGTTAAGCTACAATGAGCAGTTCTTC. This sequence encodes CASGVGTGLSYNEQFF.

This clonotype was observed many times. The V and J genes are TRBV25-1 and TRBJ2-5; D uncertain. The CDR3 sequence is 11 residues long. In germline, CDR1 is MGHDK, CDR2 SYGVNS. Trimming took 7 bases from V and 4 from J, leaving 7 bases between them. The CDR3 DNA sequence: TGTGCCAGCATCGGGTTAGAGACCCAGTACTTC. The encoded protein is CASIGLETQYF.

The CDR3 sequence: CASSGDLYGYTF. In DNA form, the CDR3 reads TGTGCCAGCAGTGGGGATCTCTATGGCTACACCTTC. V and J are TRBV6-6 and TRBJ1-2, with D unresolved. The CDR3 totals 12 residues. Deletions cut 5 bases from V and 4 bases from J, with 8 bases between. Germline-derived CDR1 and CDR2 are MNHNY and SVGAGI (reference sequence).

Regarding this clonotype: This sequence may be a read error, since a much larger clone differs from it by one base. This sequence joins TRBV2 and TRBJ2-5; D remains ambiguous. V was clipped by 10 bases and J by 2 bases, with 17 bases between them. The germline CDR1 and CDR2 sequences are SNHLY and FYNNEI. The CDR3 has 14 amino acids. Here the CDR3 DNA reads TGTGCCAACAGCCCCGGACGTCTACAAGAGACCCAGTACTTC. Translation gives CANSPGRLQETQYF.

This chain links TRBV4-3 with TRBJ2-1; TRBD2 agrees at 8 bases. Germline V gene data show CDR1 as LGHNA and CDR2 as YSLEER. Germline trimming cut 5 bases from V and 3 bases from J; bases unmatched to any gene: 12. This CDR3 spans 17 amino acids. The CDR3 here is CASSAEGRGDFYNEQFF. As DNA, the CDR3 is TGCGCCAGCAGCGCTGAGGGGCGGGGGGATTTCTACAATGAGCAGTTCTTC.

Only a few counts were recorded for this clonotype. The J gene is TRBJ1-1, the V gene TRBV5-4, with 9 nucleotides matching TRBD1. With 3 bases clipped from V and 1 base from J, the junction kept 10 bases outside the gene matches. CDR3 length: 17 amino acids. The germline gives CDR1 SGHNT, CDR2 YYREEE (reference sequence). CDR3 DNA: TGTGCCAGCAGCTGGGACAGGGACGGTTTCTGGAACACTGAAGCTTTCTTT. Translating it yields CASSWDRDGFWNTEAFF.

To note about this clonotype: A much larger clone sits a single nucleotide away, making a read error possible. The chain joins TRBV9 to TRBJ2-1; TRBD2 matches at 10 bases. Germline V lookup: CDR1 SGDLS, CDR2 YYNGEE. The CDR3 consists of 16 residues. For the CDR3, the DNA is TGTGCCAGCAGCGGATTAGCGGGAGGATTTATAGATGAGCAGCTCTTC. Translation: CASSGLAGGFIDEQLF.

The chain carries TRBV6-6 and TRBJ2-5; 9 bases are shared with TRBD1. Trimming took 3 bases from V and 6 from J; bases not matched to a gene: 8. Germline V gives CDR1 MNHNY, CDR2 SVGAGI (reference sequence). The CDR3 loop spans 15 amino acids. CDR3 nucleotides: TGTGCCAGCAGTTATACAGGGGGCATTTTGAAGACCCAGTACTTC. It encodes CASSYTGGILKTQYF.

The J gene is TRBJ1-1, the V gene TRBV27; 7 bases fit TRBD1. The CDR3 length is 16 residues. V trimming: 4 bases; J trimming: 2 bases; junction bases outside the gene matches: 10. CDR1 and CDR2 (germline): MNHEY, SMNVEV (reference sequence). The CDR3 DNA follows: TGTGCCAGCAGTTCACAGGGGTCGGTGTCTAACACTGAAGCTTTCTTT. Translating it yields CASSSQGSVSNTEAFF.

Concerning this clonotype itself: A clone one base away is much larger, so this may be a read error. The chain links TRBV5-4 to TRBJ1-2, with a possible D match to TRBD1 (5 bases). Germline values: CDR1 SGHNT, CDR2 YYREEE (reference sequence). The CDR3 consists of 15 residues. The CDR3 coding sequence is TGCGCCAGCAGCCAAGATTTCGGGGGTTCCTATGACTACACCTTC. Translating gives CASSQDFGGSYDYTF.

This chain connects TRBV10-3 to TRBJ2-1; no firm D call. The CDR3 contains 14 residues. Trimming took 2 bases from V and 10 from J, leaving 15 bases between them. Germline V CDR1 and CDR2: ENHRY, SYGVKD. CDR3 bases: TGTGCCATCAGTGAGGCGCCAGACTTGTTAGAGCAGTTCTTC. The encoded protein is CAISEAPDLLEQFF.

The sample holds many counts of this clonotype. The chain is built from TRBV20-1 and TRBJ2-2, with 9 nucleotides matching TRBD2. There are 15 residues in the CDR3. After removal of 1 base from V and 2 bases from J, the junction contained 2 bases not matched to a gene. Looked up from germline, CDR1 is DFQATT and CDR2 is SNEGSKA (reference sequence). The CDR3 DNA is TGCAGTGCTAGAGTGCGGGGGGGCAACACCGGGGAGCTGTTTTTT. It translates to CSARVRGGNTGELFF.

The chain carries TRBV9 and TRBJ2-1; 11 bases are a match to TRBD2. V trimming: 2 bases; J trimming: 8 bases; junction bases outside the gene matches: 9. This CDR3 region has 16 residues. Germline-derived CDR1 and CDR2 are SGDLS and YYNGEE. The CDR3 DNA follows: TGTGCCAGCAGCGTTGGGACTAGCGGAGGAGGCGATGAGCAGTTCTTC. It translates to CASSVGTSGGGDEQFF.

The genes are TRBV19 and TRBJ1-5; 9 nucleotides agree with TRBD1. The germline gives CDR1 LNHDA, CDR2 SQIVND (reference sequence). V dropped 5 bases and J dropped 12; count of bases not matched to a gene: 11. The length of the CDR3 is 14 residues. This CDR3 reads CASSLRTGEIGQHF. The CDR3 DNA reads as TGTGCCAGTAGTCTACGGACAGGGGAGATTGGCCAGCATTTT. The full variable domain, in which reference TRBV19 and TRBJ1-5 provide the parts outside the CDR3, is DGGITQSPKYLFRKEGQNVTLSCEQNLNHDAMYWYRQDPGQGLRLIYYSQIVNDFQKGDIAEGYSVSREKKESFPLTVTSAQKNPTAFYLCASSLRTGEIGQHFGDGTRLSIL.

This clonotype was found a few times. The chain uses TRBV20-1 and TRBJ2-5, with D perhaps given as TRBD1 or TRBD2 (6 bases each). This CDR3 is 13 amino acids long. In germline, CDR1 is DFQATT, CDR2 SNEGSKA (reference sequence). The ends were cut back, 1 base at V and 4 bases at J, with 10 bases in the middle. This CDR3 reads CSARVPGAETQYF. CDR3 nucleotide sequence: TGCAGTGCTAGAGTCCCGGGGGCAGAGACCCAGTACTTC.

With regard to this clonotype: The junction does not match germline at one end; this may be a read error. The rearrangement links TRBV27 to TRBJ2-7, with D possibly TRBD2 on 6 matching bases. The CDR3 is made up of 14 amino acids. Germline V gene sequence: CDR1 MNHEY, CDR2 SMNVEV (reference sequence). CDR3 DNA: TGTCCCAGCAGTTCAGGGACTGCATCCTACGAGCAGTACTTC. Its protein product is CPSSSGTASYEQYF.

This clonotype has at least ten counts. The chain combines TRBV7-8 with TRBJ2-7; 8 nucleotides match TRBD2. CDR3 length equals 15 residues. The trim removed 5 bases at V and 4 bases at J, leaving 10 bases unmatched. Germline V gene sequence: CDR1 SGHVS, CDR2 FQNEAQ. The CDR3 protein is CASSPTSLAVYEQYF. Written as DNA, the CDR3 is TGTGCCAGCAGCCCAACTTCACTAGCGGTGTACGAGCAGTACTTC.

In this sample, this clonotype turned up many times. The J gene is TRBJ1-5, the V gene TRBV12-3 or TRBV12-4, with a tentative D call TRBD1 (6 bases). This CDR3 region has 12 residues. The V end was cut by 5 bases, the J end by 7 bases, with 9 bases between. In DNA, the CDR3 is TGTGCCAGCAGTGGGGGCCAACAGCCCCAGCATTTT. Translating gives CASSGGQQPQHF.

V is TRBV10-2 and J is TRBJ2-7; 10 nucleotides align to TRBD2. The CDR3 spans 17 residues. Looked up from germline, CDR1 is WSHSY and CDR2 is SAAADI. After removal of 4 bases from V and 1 base from J, the junction contained 10 bases not matched to a gene. This chain's CDR3 is CASSAWTSGMVSYEQYF. The CDR3 nucleotides read TGCGCCAGCAGTGCCTGGACTAGCGGAATGGTATCCTACGAGCAGTACTTC.

This clonotype was recorded only once. The chain couples TRBV2 to TRBJ1-5, with D tentatively TRBD1 (6 bases). The CDR3 totals 16 residues. Trimming shortened V by 5 bases and J by 4 bases, and 18 bases separated the two germline ends. Germline loops: CDR1 SNHLY, CDR2 FYNNEI. CDR3 protein: CASSKLEDRANQPQHF. DNA for the CDR3: TGTGCCAGCAGTAAACTAGAGGACAGAGCAAATCAGCCCCAGCATTTT.

The V and J genes are TRBV28 and TRBJ2-6; possibly TRBD1 for D (5 bases). The germline V gene encodes CDR1 MDHEN and CDR2 SYDVKM. The CDR3 length is 15 residues. Trimming stripped 4 bases from V and 1 base from J, with 8 bases between. CDR3 nucleotide sequence: TGTGCCAGCAGTTCCAGGGAATCTGGGGCCAACGTCCTGACTTTC. Translating it yields CASSSRESGANVLTF.

In this sample, this clonotype turned up a few times. A single base separates this from a much larger clone, so it may be a read error. J is TRBJ2-2 and V is TRBV20-1; D call uncertain. V gave up 0 bases and J gave up 1 base, with 6 bases separating them. CDR3 length: 14 amino acids. Per the germline V gene, CDR1 is DFQATT and CDR2 is SNEGSKA (reference sequence). This CDR3 reads CSARDPLNTGELFF. The CDR3 bases are TGCAGTGCTAGAGATCCGTTGAACACCGGGGAGCTGTTTTTT.

The V gene is TRBV7-9, the J gene TRBJ2-7; D is unclear. Trimming took off 2 bases at V and 5 bases at J, with 7 bases between the two ends. This CDR3 is built from 12 residues. Germline lookup yields CDR1 SEHNR and CDR2 FQNEAQ (reference sequence). The CDR3 sequence: CASSLKGNEQYF. CDR3 DNA sequence: TGTGCCAGCAGCTTAAAAGGGAACGAGCAGTACTTC.

This clonotype was seen at least ten times. The V gene is TRBV5-6, the J gene TRBJ2-1, with TRBD1 matching over 8 bases. Germline assignment: CDR1 SGHDT and CDR2 YYEEEE. This CDR3 region has 15 residues. V lost 3 bases and J lost 8; bases outside the gene matches: 10. The CDR3 bases are TGTGCCAGCAGCTGGGAGGACAGGGAAGGCGATGAGCAGTTCTTC. Encoded protein: CASSWEDREGDEQFF.

V is TRBV15 and J is TRBJ2-5; weak D call: TRBD2 (6 bases). Germline V lookup: CDR1 LNHNV, CDR2 YYDKDF (reference sequence). V was clipped by 3 bases and J by 4 bases, with 12 bases between them. The CDR3 extends over 14 amino acids. The CDR3 bases are TGTGCCACCAGCAGGGAGGGAGATATAGAGACCCAGTACTTC. Amino acid sequence: CATSREGDIETQYF.

A few counts support this clonotype. The genes are TRBV5-4 and TRBJ1-1, with D possibly matching TRBD1 (5 bases). The CDR3 extends over 16 amino acids. Germline V gene data show CDR1 as SGHNT and CDR2 as YYREEE (reference sequence). V lost 2 bases to trimming and J lost 1 base, with 15 bases between them. The CDR3 loop reads CASSFWGETGNTEAFF. CDR3 sequence (DNA): TGTGCCAGCAGCTTCTGGGGGGAAACAGGGAACACTGAAGCTTTCTTT. The complete variable domain, with remaining parts taken from reference TRBV5-4 and TRBJ1-1, reads ETGVTQSPTHLIKTRGQQVTLRCSSQSGHNTVSWYQQALGQGPQFIFQYYREEENGRGNFPPRFSGLQFPNYSSELNVNALELDDSALYLCASSFWGETGNTEAFFGQGTRLTVV.

The chain links TRBV20-1 to TRBJ1-2; TRBD1 might be the D (5 bases). The ends were cut back, 3 bases at V and 6 bases at J, with 14 bases in the middle. CDR1 is DFQATT, CDR2 SNEGSKA, per germline (reference sequence). The CDR3 extends over 13 amino acids. CDR3 in DNA: TGCAGTGCTAGGGGAGGGGCAGACGATGGCTACACCTTC. The encoded protein is CSARGGADDGYTF.